This is a list of T cell receptor beta chains from one sample in a study of OX40 agonist ivuxolimab in advanced cancers. Sequencing used immunoSEQ multiplex PCR; TCRdb keeps in-frame clones, though not all of them. Of about 110,000 clones in the sample, 89% are singletons; the top ten hold approximately 0.29%. The specimen was CD4+ or CD8+ T cells sorted from blood, collected in a trial of the OX40 agonist ivuxolimab. The origin of the receptors is an adult with an advanced solid tumor such as melanoma, head and neck, liver or kidney cancer. Both conserved end residues are part of each CDR3. A D gene is named only where the DNA matches it firmly. A row's size may be missing; if present it is once, few, many or a size class.

clone_size: -; v_call: TRBV5-1; d_call: -; j_call: TRBJ2-5; cdr3_nt: TGCGCCAGCAGCTTGAACCTCCAAGAGACCCAGTACTTC; cdr3_aa: CASSLNLQETQYF
clone_size: -; v_call: TRBV9; d_call: TRBD2; j_call: TRBJ2-3; cdr3_nt: TGTGCCAGCAGCGACTTAGCGGGAGGGGCAGATACGCAGTATTTT; cdr3_aa: CASSDLAGGADTQYF
clone_size: -; v_call: TRBV6-6; d_call: -; j_call: TRBJ1-2; cdr3_nt: TGTGCCAGCAGTTATTCTATTGACGGTATCTATGGCTACACCTTC; cdr3_aa: CASSYSIDGIYGYTF
clone_size: -; v_call: TRBV5-1; d_call: TRBD2; j_call: TRBJ2-7; cdr3_nt: TGCGCCAGCAGTAACGGGAGGGACTACGAGCAGTACTTC; cdr3_aa: CASSNGRDYEQYF
clone_size: once; v_call: TRBV30; d_call: -; j_call: TRBJ1-1; cdr3_nt: TGTGCCTGGAGTGTAAACAAAGGGGGCACTGAAGCTTTCTTT; cdr3_aa: CAWSVNKGGTEAFF
clone_size: -; v_call: TRBV4-1; d_call: TRBD1; j_call: TRBJ2-7; cdr3_nt: TGCGCCAGCAGCCGACAGGGCTCCTACGAGCAGTACTTC; cdr3_aa: CASSRQGSYEQYF
clone_size: -; v_call: TRBV19; d_call: -; j_call: TRBJ1-5; cdr3_nt: TGTGCCAGTATGGAGGGCGAAATCAATCAGCCCCAGCATTTT; cdr3_aa: CASMEGEINQPQHF
clone_size: -; v_call: TRBV11-3; d_call: TRBD2; j_call: TRBJ2-1; cdr3_nt: TGTGCCAGCAGCTTGGGGACTAGCGGGAGGAATGAGCAGTTCTTC; cdr3_aa: CASSLGTSGRNEQFF
clone_size: -; v_call: TRBV29-1; d_call: -; j_call: TRBJ1-3; cdr3_nt: TGCAGCGTTTTGAGTCTCTCGGACCCCCTTGGGGGAAACACCATATATTTT; cdr3_aa: CSVLSLSDPLGGNTIYF
clone_size: -; v_call: TRBV19; d_call: -; j_call: TRBJ1-1; cdr3_nt: TGTGCCAGTAGTCGGGGGCAGGGGATAGCTTTCTTT; cdr3_aa: CASSRGQGIAFF
clone_size: -; v_call: TRBV10-2; d_call: TRBD1; j_call: TRBJ1-4; cdr3_nt: TGCGCCAGCAGTGCCCATTTACAGGGGGAAAAACTGTTTTTT; cdr3_aa: CASSAHLQGEKLFF
clone_size: -; v_call: TRBV12-5; d_call: -; j_call: TRBJ1-2; cdr3_nt: TGTGCTAGTGGTTTGTCACCAGCTAACTATGGCTACACCTTC; cdr3_aa: CASGLSPANYGYTF
clone_size: -; v_call: TRBV4-2; d_call: TRBD2; j_call: TRBJ2-1; cdr3_nt: TGTGCCAGCAGCCGAAGGGCGGGAGATGAGCAGTTCTTC; cdr3_aa: CASSRRAGDEQFF
clone_size: once; v_call: TRBV28; d_call: TRBD2; j_call: TRBJ2-7; cdr3_nt: TGTGCCAGCACTAGCGGGTGGGCCTACGAGCAGTACTTC; cdr3_aa: CASTSGWAYEQYF
clone_size: -; v_call: TRBV4-2; d_call: -; j_call: TRBJ2-2; cdr3_nt: TGTGCCAGCATCAGACAAGGGGGGGAGAACACCGGGGAGCTGTTTTTT; cdr3_aa: CASIRQGGENTGELFF
clone_size: -; v_call: TRBV4-1; d_call: -; j_call: TRBJ2-5; cdr3_nt: TGCGCCAGCAGCCGGGGGCTAGGCAGAATCGCGCGGAGGCAAGAGACCCAGTACTTC; cdr3_aa: CASSRGLGRIARRQETQYF
clone_size: -; v_call: TRBV4-2; d_call: -; j_call: TRBJ2-7; cdr3_nt: TGTGCCAGCAGCCAAGATTCGGGGGAGGACGACGAGCAGTACTTC; cdr3_aa: CASSQDSGEDDEQYF
clone_size: -; v_call: TRBV29-1; d_call: TRBD1; j_call: TRBJ2-3; cdr3_nt: TGCAGCGTTCCCGGGGACAGGGTGAATACAGATACGCAGTATTTT; cdr3_aa: CSVPGDRVNTDTQYF
clone_size: -; v_call: TRBV5-4; d_call: -; j_call: TRBJ2-1; cdr3_nt: TGTGCCAGCAGCTTGGATGGTAGCGGTAATGAGCAGTTCTTC; cdr3_aa: CASSLDGSGNEQFF
clone_size: -; v_call: TRBV10-3; d_call: -; j_call: TRBJ1-1; cdr3_nt: TGTGCCATCAGTGGGGGCCGGGGGGCGAACACTGAAGCTTTCTTT; cdr3_aa: CAISGGRGANTEAFF
clone_size: once; v_call: TRBV5-1; d_call: TRBD1; j_call: TRBJ2-1; cdr3_nt: TGCGCCAGCAGCTCCGGGACAGGGGGTCCCAATGAGCAGTTCTTC; cdr3_aa: CASSSGTGGPNEQFF
clone_size: -; v_call: TRBV7-9; d_call: -; j_call: TRBJ2-3; cdr3_nt: TGTGCCAGCAGTCTTAGGAGGGGCCGCACAGATACGCAGTATTTT; cdr3_aa: CASSLRRGRTDTQYF
clone_size: -; v_call: TRBV6-6; d_call: TRBD1; j_call: TRBJ1-6; cdr3_nt: TGTGCCAGCAGCCTAGGACAGGTGCTCTATAATTCACCCCTCCACTTT; cdr3_aa: CASSLGQVLYNSPLHF
clone_size: -; v_call: TRBV11-3; d_call: -; j_call: TRBJ2-5; cdr3_nt: TGTGCCAGCAGCCAGGACATCTACCAAGAGACCCAGTACTTC; cdr3_aa: CASSQDIYQETQYF
clone_size: -; v_call: TRBV6-1; d_call: -; j_call: TRBJ2-6; cdr3_nt: TGTGCCAGCAAACGGTCTGGGGCCAACGTCCTGACTTTC; cdr3_aa: CASKRSGANVLTF
clone_size: -; v_call: TRBV28; d_call: TRBD1; j_call: TRBJ1-1; cdr3_nt: TGTGCCAGCGGACTGGGGACAGGGGACCTGAACACTGAAGCTTTCTTT; cdr3_aa: CASGLGTGDLNTEAFF
clone_size: -; v_call: TRBV18; d_call: TRBD2; j_call: TRBJ2-1; cdr3_nt: TGTGCCAGCTCACCGGGGAGGGTTCAGAGCTCCTACAATGAGCAGTTCTTC; cdr3_aa: CASSPGRVQSSYNEQFF
clone_size: -; v_call: TRBV7-2; d_call: TRBD1; j_call: TRBJ2-1; cdr3_nt: TGTGCCAGCAGCTTACGGGACAGGGGGAGAACCAATGAGCAGTTCTTC; cdr3_aa: CASSLRDRGRTNEQFF
clone_size: few; v_call: TRBV19; d_call: -; j_call: TRBJ1-1; cdr3_nt: TGTGCCAGTTCGCCTAGGGGATTTAACACTGAAGCTTTCTTT; cdr3_aa: CASSPRGFNTEAFF
clone_size: -; v_call: TRBV10-3; d_call: TRBD1; j_call: TRBJ1-5; cdr3_nt: TGTGCCATCAGTTCGACAGGGACGCAGCCCCAGCATTTT; cdr3_aa: CAISSTGTQPQHF
clone_size: -; v_call: TRBV5-6; d_call: TRBD1; j_call: TRBJ1-1; cdr3_nt: TGTGCCAGCAGCCCCGTCCTGGGACAGGGGAGGACTTTCTTT; cdr3_aa: CASSPVLGQGRTFF
clone_size: -; v_call: TRBV27; d_call: -; j_call: TRBJ1-1; cdr3_nt: TGTGCCAGCTACCCTAGGGGCGGGGGTACTGAAGCTTTCTTT; cdr3_aa: CASYPRGGGTEAFF
clone_size: -; v_call: TRBV5-1; d_call: -; j_call: TRBJ2-7; cdr3_nt: TGCGCCAGCAGCTTGGGCCCTACGGATGGGTACGAGCAGTACTTC; cdr3_aa: CASSLGPTDGYEQYF